Sequencing of this TCR beta chain was carried out in a study of cytomegalovirus exposure and HLA in healthy donors. At the level of the study: A prior study identified 117 million unique TCR beta sequences from roughly 180 million T cells. An early data release held some 89 million unique TCRs from HLA-typed donors.

General study results and limits: Associated with HLA alleles at 0.05 false discovery rate in a later analysis were 17,000 or so TCR beta sequences.

With 60 Vbeta and 13 Jbeta primers, the PCR was carried out. Profiled with immunoSEQ multiplex PCR; TCRdb holds only in-frame clones, not every one. The sample shows about 130,000 clones, approximately 80% of them seen only once. Note on this clone: Its antigen is still unknown.

CDR3 size: 15 residues. CDR1 and CDR2 (germline): SGHAT, FQDESV (reference sequence). The V end lost 5 bases, the J end lost 2 bases, and 13 bases lay between the germline ends. The sample was PBMCs. The chain carries TRBV11-1 and TRBJ2-1, with D tentatively TRBD2 (6 bases). This sequence originates from a girl aged 2-10 years in good health and CMV-seronegative. The CDR3 region is CASSPHGGTYNEQFF. In DNA form, the CDR3 reads TGTGCCAGCAGCCCTCATGGGGGGACCTACAATGAGCAGTTCTTC.